Below, 18 T cell receptor beta chains from the same sample are listed, as sequenced in a study of T cell changes during pregnancy in multiple sclerosis. The assay was immunoSEQ multiplex PCR, and TCRdb's table has in-frame clones only and misses some. This sample has roughly 52,000 clones, with 85% to 95% found just once. This specimen consisted of CD8+ T cells from peripheral blood mononuclear cells, obtained in the third trimester of pregnancy. The receptor source for this set is a female donor with multiple sclerosis, enrolled in a pregnancy study.

This chain uses TRBV29-1 with TRBJ2-5, with TRBD2 matching over 11 bases. Per germline, CDR1 SQVTM and CDR2 ANQGSEA. Trimming took 6 bases from V and 7 from J; bases not matched to a gene: 10. The CDR3 has 14 residues. CDR3 sequence (DNA): TGCAGCGTCACCGGGACTAGCGGTTTTGGGACCCAGTACTTC. This gives the protein CSVTGTSGFGTQYF.

This clone showed up just a few times. The chain is built from TRBV6-4 and TRBJ2-2, with D possibly matching TRBD1 (6 bases). The CDR3 has 16 amino acids. Germline CDR1 is MRHNA and CDR2 is SNTAGT. With 3 bases removed from V and 2 bases from J, the gap between germline ends came to 13 bases. The CDR3 coding sequence is TGTGCCAGCAGTGAGGCCCCGGGACAAAACACCGGGGAGCTGTTTTTT. It codes for CASSEAPGQNTGELFF.

The V call is TRBV28, the J call TRBJ1-2; maybe TRBD1 (5 bases). V shed 8 bases and J shed 5 bases, with 18 bases lying between them. Germline V CDR1 and CDR2: MDHEN, SYDVKM. CDR3 length: 14 amino acids. The CDR3 DNA sequence: TGTGCCAGCTCCCATGTGGGGGACTATTATGGCTACACCTTC. Protein product: CASSHVGDYYGYTF.

The rearrangement uses TRBV6-1 and TRBJ1-5; 8 bases align to TRBD1. Per the germline V gene, CDR1 is MNHNS and CDR2 is SASEGT. The V gene end was trimmed by 2 bases and the J gene end by 6 bases; junction bases not matched to a gene: 6. The length of the CDR3 is 15 residues. CDR3 loop: CASSERTGLSQPQHF. DNA for the CDR3: TGTGCCAGCAGTGAACGGACAGGGCTGAGTCAGCCCCAGCATTTT.

This chain joins TRBV2 and TRBJ2-5; 9 nucleotides match TRBD2. After removal of 5 bases from V and 5 bases from J, the junction contained 6 bases not matched to a gene. The CDR3 is 14 residues long. The germline CDR1 and CDR2 sequences are SNHLY and FYNNEI. The CDR3: CASSKGLALETQYF. The CDR3 DNA follows: TGTGCCAGCAGTAAGGGACTAGCTCTGGAGACCCAGTACTTC.

The chain recombines TRBV7-9 with TRBJ1-4; no firm D call. The V and J ends lost 4 bases and 2 bases respectively, with 11 bases between them. The length of the CDR3 is 15 residues. Germline V gene lookup returns CDR1 SEHNR and CDR2 FQNEAQ (reference sequence). CDR3 in DNA: TGTGCCAGCAGCTCCATCGGTGCCACTAATGAAAAACTGTTTTTT. This codes for CASSSIGATNEKLFF. The complete variable domain, with remaining parts taken from reference TRBV7-9 and TRBJ1-4, reads DTGVSQNPRHKITKRGQNVTFRCDPISEHNRLYWYRQTLGQGPEFLTYFQNEAQLEKSRLLSDRFSAERPKGSFSTLEIQRTEQGDSAMYLCASSSIGATNEKLFFGSGTQLSVL.

The rearrangement links TRBV19 to TRBJ1-1, with a possible D match to TRBD1 (6 bases). The CDR3 loop spans 14 amino acids. Germline CDR1 reads LNHDA; CDR2 reads SQIVND (reference sequence). V lost 3 bases, J lost 5 bases, and 13 bases lay in between. Here the CDR3 DNA reads TGTGCCAGTAGTATTCAGGGGTTCGGGACTGAAGCTTTCTTT. Translating gives CASSIQGFGTEAFF.

This sequence joins TRBV11-2 and TRBJ2-2; D is ambiguous. Trimming shortened V by 2 bases and J by 6 bases, and 4 bases separated the two germline ends. Germline V lookup: CDR1 SGHAT, CDR2 FQNNGV. The CDR3 length is 12 residues. In DNA, the CDR3 is TGTGCCAGCAGCTTACCTCCCGGGGAGCTGTTTTTT. This sequence encodes CASSLPPGELFF.

V is TRBV27 and J is TRBJ2-3, with 14 bases lining up with TRBD2. Unmatched junction bases numbered 5, after V lost 5 bases and J lost 4 bases. The CDR3 runs 16 residues. Looked up from germline, CDR1 is MNHEY and CDR2 is SMNVEV (reference sequence). The CDR3 here is CASSPGTSGSPDTQYF. DNA of the CDR3: TGTGCCAGCAGTCCGGGGACTAGCGGGAGCCCAGATACGCAGTATTTT.

The CDR3 sequence: CASSFTGGTDTQYF. In nucleotides, the CDR3 is TGTGCCAGCAGCTTTACGGGGGGGACAGATACGCAGTATTTT. This chain joins TRBV5-6 and TRBJ2-3, with 8 bases that match TRBD2. V trimming: 2 bases; J trimming: 3 bases; junction bases outside the gene matches: 2. The CDR3 sequence is 14 residues long. CDR1 is SGHDT and CDR2 is YYEEEE in the germline V gene.

V usage is TRBV27 and J usage is TRBJ2-7; 8 positions match TRBD1. Losses at the gene ends were 5 bases for V and 3 bases for J; bases not matched to a gene: 6. The CDR3 length is 14 residues. Per the germline V gene, CDR1 is MNHEY and CDR2 is SMNVEV (reference sequence). CDR3 loop: CASSEDRDVYEQYF. CDR3 DNA: TGTGCCAGCAGTGAGGACAGGGACGTCTACGAGCAGTACTTC.

The chain recombines TRBV7-9 with TRBJ2-7, with 10 nucleotides matching TRBD1. There are 13 residues in the CDR3. Trimming took 7 bases from V and 7 from J; bases not matched to a gene: 7. Germline V gives CDR1 SEHNR, CDR2 FQNEAQ (reference sequence). CDR3 sequence: CASTGTGAGEQYF. The CDR3 DNA follows: TGTGCCAGCACAGGGACAGGGGCCGGGGAGCAGTACTTC.

The chain combines TRBV10-2 with TRBJ2-7, with D possibly matching TRBD1 (7 bases). Germline assignment: CDR1 WSHSY and CDR2 SAAADI. Trimming removed 9 bases from V and 2 bases from J, with 26 bases in between. This CDR3 is 17 amino acids long. CDR3 sequence: CASGGGSLDYLAYEQYF. The CDR3 coding sequence is TGCGCCAGTGGAGGGGGCTCCTTGGACTACCTGGCCTACGAGCAGTACTTC.

This chain connects TRBV30 to TRBJ1-1; D ambiguous. The length of the CDR3 is 13 residues. Trimming shortened V by 0 bases and J by 2 bases, and 7 bases separated the two germline ends. CDR1 is GTSNPN and CDR2 is SVGIG in the germline V gene (reference sequence). The CDR3 region has the DNA TGTGCCTGGAGTGTAACAGAAAACACTGAAGCTTTCTTT. Protein: CAWSVTENTEAFF.

The chain couples TRBV11-1 to TRBJ2-5, with 8 nucleotides matching TRBD2. This CDR3 contains 14 residues. With 2 bases clipped from V and 4 bases from J, the junction kept 3 bases outside the gene matches. Germline CDR1 is SGHAT and CDR2 is FQDESV (reference sequence). The CDR3 region is CASSLTGGAETQYF. DNA of the CDR3: TGTGCCAGCAGCTTAACGGGAGGGGCAGAGACCCAGTACTTC.

The chain has TRBV29-1 and TRBJ2-7; D possibly corresponds to TRBD1 (6 bases). V lost 6 bases to trimming and J lost 3 bases, with 12 bases between them. CDR1 and CDR2 from the germline V gene are SQVTM and ANQGSEA. This CDR3 has 12 amino acids. The CDR3 nucleotides are TGCAGCGTGGAGACAGGCGGCTACGAGCAGTACTTC. Amino acids: CSVETGGYEQYF.

This chain connects TRBV4-1 to TRBJ2-3, with a tentative D call TRBD2 (6 bases). With 4 bases removed from V and 0 bases from J, the gap between germline ends came to 11 bases. Germline CDR1 reads MGHRA; CDR2 reads YSYEKL. CDR3 size: 15 residues. CDR3 nucleotides: TGCGCCAGCAGCCCCCCACTAGCCAGCACAGATACGCAGTATTTT. This codes for CASSPPLASTDTQYF.

The chain carries TRBV11-2 and TRBJ2-4, with D maybe TRBD2 (7 bases). V was shortened by 5 bases and J by 3 bases, with 20 bases between the two germline ends. CDR1 is SGHAT, CDR2 FQNNGV, per germline. This CDR3 comprises 17 residues. CDR3 region: CASSPEGWEGGKNIQYF. The CDR3 coding sequence is TGTGCCAGCAGCCCCGAGGGGTGGGAGGGGGGCAAAAACATTCAGTACTTC. The full variable domain, rest sourced from reference TRBV11-2 and TRBJ2-4, is EAGVAQSPRYKIIEKRQSVAFWCNPISGHATLYWYQQILGQGPKLLIQFQNNGVVDDSQLPKDRFSAERLKGVDSTLKIQPAKLEDSAVYLCASSPEGWEGGKNIQYFGAGTRLSVL.